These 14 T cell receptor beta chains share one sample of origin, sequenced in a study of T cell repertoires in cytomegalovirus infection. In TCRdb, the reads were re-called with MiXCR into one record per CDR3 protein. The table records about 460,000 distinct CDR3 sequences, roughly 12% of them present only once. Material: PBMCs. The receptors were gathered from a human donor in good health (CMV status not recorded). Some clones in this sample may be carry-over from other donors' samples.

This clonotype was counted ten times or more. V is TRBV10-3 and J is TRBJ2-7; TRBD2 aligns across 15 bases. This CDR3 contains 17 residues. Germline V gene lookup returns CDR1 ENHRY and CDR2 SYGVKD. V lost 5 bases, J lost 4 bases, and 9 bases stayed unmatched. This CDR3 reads CAISTLPGLAGGYEQYF. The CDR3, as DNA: TGTGCCATCAGTACTTTACCGGGACTAGCGGGAGGTTACGAGCAGTACTTC.

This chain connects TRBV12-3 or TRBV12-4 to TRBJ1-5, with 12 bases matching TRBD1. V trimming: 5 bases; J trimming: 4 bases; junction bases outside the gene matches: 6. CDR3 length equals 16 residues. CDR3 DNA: TGTGCCAGCAGTCACCGGGACAGGGGGCAAAATCAGCCCCAGCATTTT. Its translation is CASSHRDRGQNQPQHF.

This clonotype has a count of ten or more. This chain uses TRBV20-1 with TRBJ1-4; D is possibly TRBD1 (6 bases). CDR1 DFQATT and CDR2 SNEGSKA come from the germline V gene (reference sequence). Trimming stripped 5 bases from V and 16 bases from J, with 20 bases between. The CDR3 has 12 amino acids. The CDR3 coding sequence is TGCAGTGCTTTCGTCGCTCAAGGGGGTACGTTTTTT. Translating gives CSAFVAQGGTFF.

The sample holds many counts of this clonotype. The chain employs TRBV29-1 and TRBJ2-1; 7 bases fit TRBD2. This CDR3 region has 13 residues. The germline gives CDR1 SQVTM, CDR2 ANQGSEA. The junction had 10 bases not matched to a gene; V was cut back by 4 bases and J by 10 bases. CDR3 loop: CSVGGGSLWEQFF. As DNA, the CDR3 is TGCAGCGTTGGGGGGGGATCCTTGTGGGAGCAGTTCTTC.

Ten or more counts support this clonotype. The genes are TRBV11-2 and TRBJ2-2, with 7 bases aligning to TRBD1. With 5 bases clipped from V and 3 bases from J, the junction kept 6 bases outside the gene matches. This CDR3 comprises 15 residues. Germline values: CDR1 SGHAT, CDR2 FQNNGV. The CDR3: CASSTRDSYTGELFF. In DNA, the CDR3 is TGTGCCAGCAGCACCCGGGACAGTTACACCGGGGAGCTGTTTTTT. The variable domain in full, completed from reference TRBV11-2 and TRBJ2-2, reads EAGVAQSPRYKIIEKRQSVAFWCNPISGHATLYWYQQILGQGPKLLIQFQNNGVVDDSQLPKDRFSAERLKGVDSTLKIQPAKLEDSAVYLCASSTRDSYTGELFFGEGSRLTVL.

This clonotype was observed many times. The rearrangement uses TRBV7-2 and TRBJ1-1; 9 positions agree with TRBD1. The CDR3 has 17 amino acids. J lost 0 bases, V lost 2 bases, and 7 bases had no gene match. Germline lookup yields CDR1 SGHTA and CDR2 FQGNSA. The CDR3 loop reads CASSLSPGQGVNTEAFF. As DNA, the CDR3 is TGTGCCAGCAGCTTAAGTCCGGGACAGGGCGTGAACACTGAAGCTTTCTTT.

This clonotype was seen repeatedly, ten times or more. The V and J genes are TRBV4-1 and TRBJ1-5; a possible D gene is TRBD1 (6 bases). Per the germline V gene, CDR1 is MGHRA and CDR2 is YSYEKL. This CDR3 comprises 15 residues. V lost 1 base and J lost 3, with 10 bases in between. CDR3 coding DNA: TGCGCCAGCAGCCAAGGAGGGACACACAATCAGCCCCAGCATTTT. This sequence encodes CASSQGGTHNQPQHF.

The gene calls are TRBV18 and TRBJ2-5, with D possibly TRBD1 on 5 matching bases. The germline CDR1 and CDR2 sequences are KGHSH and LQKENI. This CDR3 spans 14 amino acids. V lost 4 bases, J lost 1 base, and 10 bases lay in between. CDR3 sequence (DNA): TGTGCCAGCTCACAGGGAACAGGCCAAGAGACCCAGTACTTC. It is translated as CASSQGTGQETQYF.

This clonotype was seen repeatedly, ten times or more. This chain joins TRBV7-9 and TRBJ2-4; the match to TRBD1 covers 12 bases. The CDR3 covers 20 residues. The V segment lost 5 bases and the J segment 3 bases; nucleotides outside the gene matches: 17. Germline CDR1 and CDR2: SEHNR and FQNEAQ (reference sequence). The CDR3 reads CASSKPGQGALTPYKNIQYF. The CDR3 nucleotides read TGTGCCAGCAGCAAACCGGGACAGGGGGCCCTAACCCCATACAAAAACATTCAGTACTTC.

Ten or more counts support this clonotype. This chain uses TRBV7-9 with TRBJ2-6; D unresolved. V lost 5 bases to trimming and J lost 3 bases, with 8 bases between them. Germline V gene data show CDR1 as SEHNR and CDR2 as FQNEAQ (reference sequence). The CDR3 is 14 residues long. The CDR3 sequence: CASSRPDGANVLTF. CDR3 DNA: TGTGCCAGCAGCCGACCCGATGGGGCCAACGTCCTGACTTTC. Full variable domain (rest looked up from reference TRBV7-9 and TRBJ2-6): DTGVSQNPRHKITKRGQNVTFRCDPISEHNRLYWYRQTLGQGPEFLTYFQNEAQLEKSRLLSDRFSAERPKGSFSTLEIQRTEQGDSAMYLCASSRPDGANVLTFGAGSRLTVL.

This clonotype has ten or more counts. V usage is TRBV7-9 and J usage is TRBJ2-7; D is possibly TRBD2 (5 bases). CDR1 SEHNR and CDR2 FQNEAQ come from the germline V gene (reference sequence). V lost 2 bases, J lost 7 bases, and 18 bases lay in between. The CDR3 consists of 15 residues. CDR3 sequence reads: CASSLLVPSSGEQYF. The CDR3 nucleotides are TGTGCCAGCAGCTTATTAGTCCCATCGTCGGGGGAGCAGTACTTC.

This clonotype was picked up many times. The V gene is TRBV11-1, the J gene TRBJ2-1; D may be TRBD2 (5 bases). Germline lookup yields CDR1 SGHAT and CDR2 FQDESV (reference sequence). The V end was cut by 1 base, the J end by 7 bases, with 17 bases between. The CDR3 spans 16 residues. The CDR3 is CASSLEVNSRGNEQFF. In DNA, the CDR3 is TGTGCCAGCAGCTTAGAAGTAAACTCCCGCGGGAATGAGCAGTTCTTC.

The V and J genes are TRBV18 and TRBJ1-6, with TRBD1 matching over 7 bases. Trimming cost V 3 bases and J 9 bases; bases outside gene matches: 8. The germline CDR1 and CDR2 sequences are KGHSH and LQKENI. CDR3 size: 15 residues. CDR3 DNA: TGTGCCAGCTCACCGGGAGGGGGCGAGGTTTCACCCCTCCACTTT. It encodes CASSPGGGEVSPLHF.

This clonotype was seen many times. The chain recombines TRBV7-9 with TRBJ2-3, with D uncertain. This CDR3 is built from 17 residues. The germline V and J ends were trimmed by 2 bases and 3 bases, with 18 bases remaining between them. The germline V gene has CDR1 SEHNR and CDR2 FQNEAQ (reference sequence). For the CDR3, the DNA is TGTGCCAGCAGCTTAAGGTTCTCCCCCCACGGGACAGATACGCAGTATTTT. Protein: CASSLRFSPHGTDTQYF.